The rows below give T cell receptor beta chains drawn from one sample of a study of T cell responses to AZD1222 COVID-19 vaccine. The data were produced by immunoSEQ multiplex PCR, yet TCRdb's version contains in-frame clones alone and is incomplete. The sample lists about 85,000 clones, roughly 85% seen once, with more than 7% in the top ten. Here the sequenced sample was peripheral blood, taken on day 0 of AZD1222 vaccination. These receptors all stem from an adult in good health. Both conserved end residues are part of each CDR3. A D gene is named only where the DNA matches it firmly. Clone size is shown for a subset of rows, as once, few, many or a class of expanded clone.

V gene	clone size	D gene	J gene	CDR3 protein	CDR3 DNA
TRBV5-6	once	TRBD2	TRBJ2-1	CASSSHERGASYNEQFF	TGTGCCAGCAGCTCTCACGAGCGGGGGGCCTCCTACAATGAGCAGTTCTTC
TRBV5-1	-	TRBD2	TRBJ2-1	CASSRITGGLAYNEQFF	TGCGCCAGCAGTCGCATTACGGGGGGACTAGCATACAATGAGCAGTTCTTC
TRBV11-3	-	-	TRBJ2-1	CASSLESQAVNEQFF	TGTGCCAGCAGCTTAGAGTCCCAGGCCGTCAATGAGCAGTTCTTC
TRBV30	-	-	TRBJ2-7	CAWSGSLEGEQYF	TGTGCCTGGAGTGGGTCCCTCGAGGGTGAGCAGTACTTC
TRBV7-7	few	TRBD2	TRBJ2-5	CASSSPLDYSGSGETQYF	TGTGCCAGCAGCTCCCCGCTCGACTATAGCGGGTCCGGAGAGACCCAGTACTTC
TRBV3-1/TRBV3-2	-	TRBD2	TRBJ2-7	CASSRLAGPYEQYF	TGTGCCAGCAGCCGCCTAGCGGGACCCTACGAGCAGTACTTC
TRBV6-6	-	-	TRBJ1-5	CASSRGDQPQHF	TGTGCCAGCAGTAGGGGGGATCAGCCCCAGCATTTT
TRBV18	-	-	TRBJ2-1	CASSPSGYTYNEQFF	TGTGCCAGCTCCCCAAGCGGGTACACCTACAATGAGCAGTTCTTC
TRBV10-1	-	-	TRBJ2-7	CASIFPATVYEQYF	TGCGCCAGCATTTTCCCAGCGACCGTATACGAGCAGTACTTC
TRBV9	-	TRBD1	TRBJ2-1	CASSAGLTGVNEQFF	TGTGCCAGCAGCGCGGGGCTGACAGGGGTCAATGAGCAGTTCTTC
TRBV12-5	-	-	TRBJ2-1	CASGLVSSASYNEQFF	TGTGCTAGTGGTTTGGTTTCTAGCGCTTCCTACAATGAGCAGTTCTTC
TRBV10-3	few	-	TRBJ1-1	CAISESRGTEAFF	TGTGCCATCAGTGAGTCCAGGGGAACTGAAGCTTTCTTT
TRBV2	once	-	TRBJ1-2	CASIGASRQTNYGYTF	TGTGCCAGCATAGGGGCTTCGAGACAGACTAACTATGGCTACACCTTC
TRBV20-1	few	-	TRBJ2-1	CSASKGEQFF	TGCAGTGCTAGTAAAGGTGAGCAGTTCTTC
TRBV11-3	-	-	TRBJ2-1	CASSLRGAQYNEQFF	TGTGCCAGCAGCCTCCGAGGAGCACAATACAATGAGCAGTTCTTC
TRBV28	-	-	TRBJ2-7	CASSRGGTGPNEQYF	TGTGCCAGCAGCCGGGGCGGCACAGGGCCCAACGAGCAGTACTTC
TRBV27	-	TRBD2	TRBJ2-3	CASSLSSGREGTDTQYF	TGTGCCAGCAGTTTATCCAGCGGGAGGGAGGGCACAGATACGCAGTATTTT
TRBV30	once	TRBD1	TRBJ2-7	CAYGQGAVDEQYF	TGTGCCTACGGACAGGGGGCTGTCGACGAGCAGTACTTC
TRBV28	-	TRBD2	TRBJ2-7	CASSLCWVDGRISYEQYF	TGTGCCAGCAGTTTATGCTGGGTGGACGGGAGGATCTCCTACGAGCAGTACTTC
TRBV20-1	-	-	TRBJ2-7	CSASETGPSYEQYF	TGCAGTGCTAGTGAAACCGGGCCATCCTACGAGCAGTACTTC
TRBV19	once	-	TRBJ2-7	CASSKQQIGEQYF	TGTGCCAGTAGTAAACAGCAAATCGGCGAGCAGTACTTC
TRBV7-9	-	-	TRBJ1-4	CASSLGLTGTLMGEKLFF	TGTGCCAGCAGCTTAGGACTAACCGGGACACTAATGGGGGAAAAACTGTTTTTT
TRBV18	once	TRBD1	TRBJ2-4	CASSQGQENIQYF	TGTGCCAGCTCACAGGGACAGGAAAACATTCAGTACTTC
TRBV5-1	-	TRBD2	TRBJ2-2	CASSLEVAGGTGELFF	TGCGCCAGCAGCTTGGAGGTAGCGGGCGGCACCGGGGAGCTGTTTTTT
TRBV24-1	-	TRBD1	TRBJ1-2	CATSDTLDREDGYTF	TGTGCCACCAGTGACACTCTGGACAGGGAGGATGGCTACACCTTC
TRBV28	-	-	TRBJ1-2	CASSPHPSGGGDYGYTF	TGTGCCAGCAGTCCGCACCCCTCGGGGGGGGGTGACTATGGCTACACCTTC
TRBV19	-	-	TRBJ2-7	CASSTGRDSYEQYF	TGTGCCAGTAGTACCGGACGGGACTCCTACGAGCAGTACTTC
TRBV7-2	once	-	TRBJ1-5	CASSSYEGGGQPQHF	TGTGCCAGCAGCTCGTACGAGGGCGGGGGGCAGCCCCAGCATTTT
TRBV19	-	-	TRBJ2-7	CASHDGYSYEQYF	TGTGCCAGTCATGACGGTTACTCCTACGAGCAGTACTTC
TRBV9	-	-	TRBJ2-1	CASSADSEQFF	TGTGCCAGCAGCGCTGACAGTGAGCAGTTCTTC
TRBV3-1/TRBV3-2	-	-	TRBJ1-5	CASSQDQDSNQPQHF	TGTGCCAGCAGCCAAGATCAGGACAGCAATCAGCCCCAGCATTTT
TRBV28	-	TRBD1	TRBJ2-7	CASSAADRGSYEQYF	TGTGCCAGCAGTGCCGCGGACAGGGGTTCCTACGAGCAGTACTTC
TRBV7-8	-	TRBD1	TRBJ1-2	CASSLVVGTGGYGYTF	TGTGCCAGCAGCTTAGTTGTCGGGACAGGGGGCTATGGCTACACCTTC
TRBV19	-	TRBD2	TRBJ2-7	CASSIAASGRSREQYF	TGTGCCAGTAGTATCGCGGCTAGCGGGAGATCTCGCGAGCAGTACTTC
TRBV7-2	-	-	TRBJ1-1	CASSLRLNTEAFF	TGTGCCAGCAGCTTACGACTGAACACTGAAGCTTTCTTT
TRBV28	-	TRBD1	TRBJ2-2	CASSSRQGRDTGELFF	TGTGCCAGCAGTTCCCGACAGGGGCGGGACACCGGGGAGCTGTTTTTT
TRBV7-9	-	-	TRBJ2-1	CASSPGGNVYNEQFF	TGTGCCAGCAGTCCTGGCGGGAACGTTTACAATGAGCAGTTCTTC
TRBV9	-	TRBD2	TRBJ2-7	CASSQGTSGRTSSYEQYF	TGTGCCAGCAGCCAGGGGACTAGCGGGAGGACTAGCTCCTACGAGCAGTACTTC
TRBV24-1	-	TRBD2	TRBJ2-1	CATSDFASGNYNEQFF	TGTGCCACCAGTGATTTCGCTAGCGGGAATTACAATGAGCAGTTCTTC
TRBV5-4	-	-	TRBJ2-1	CASLNGGSGNEQFF	TGTGCCAGCCTCAACGGGGGTTCGGGCAATGAGCAGTTCTTC
TRBV11-3	-	TRBD1	TRBJ2-2	CASSLVTGGTGELFF	TGTGCCAGCAGCTTAGTAACAGGGGGCACCGGGGAGCTGTTTTTT
TRBV7-2	-	-	TRBJ2-5	CASSETGLETQYF	TGTGCCAGCAGCGAAACAGGGTTGGAGACCCAGTACTTC
TRBV7-2	-	-	TRBJ1-2	CASTQGQLVTKDGYTF	TGTGCCAGCACCCAGGGACAATTAGTCACCAAGGATGGCTACACCTTC
TRBV11-2	-	-	TRBJ1-2	CASSPQDISFYGYTF	TGTGCCAGCAGCCCCCAGGACATTTCCTTCTATGGCTACACCTTC
TRBV7-9	-	-	TRBJ1-4	CASSPLGGRGEKLFF	TGTGCCAGCAGCCCTCTCGGAGGGCGAGGGGAAAAACTGTTTTTT
TRBV2	-	-	TRBJ1-2	CASSAQGRAGYTF	TGTGCCAGCAGTGCTCAGGGGAGAGCGGGCTACACCTTC
TRBV27	-	TRBD1	TRBJ1-2	CASSPGQGVNYGYTF	TGTGCCAGCAGTCCCGGACAGGGGGTTAACTATGGCTACACCTTC
TRBV28	-	TRBD2	TRBJ2-7	CASSLLSGRAEQYF	TGTGCCAGCAGTTTACTTAGCGGGAGGGCCGAGCAGTACTTC
TRBV11-2	once	TRBD2	TRBJ2-1	CASVVLAGLNEQFF	TGTGCCAGCGTCGTACTAGCGGGGCTCAATGAGCAGTTCTTC
TRBV9	-	-	TRBJ2-7	CASSVRYENYEQYF	TGTGCCAGCAGCGTAAGGTATGAGAACTACGAGCAGTACTTC
TRBV28	-	TRBD1	TRBJ1-3	CASSFNRGGNTIYF	TGTGCCAGCAGTTTTAACAGGGGAGGAAACACCATATATTTT
TRBV21-1	-	-	TRBJ2-2	CASSMNTGELFF	TGTGCCAGCAGCATGAACACCGGGGAGCTGTTTTTT
TRBV4-1	-	-	TRBJ1-1	CASSLRGTSNTEAFF	TGCGCCAGCAGCCTTCGGGGGACATCTAACACTGAAGCTTTCTTT